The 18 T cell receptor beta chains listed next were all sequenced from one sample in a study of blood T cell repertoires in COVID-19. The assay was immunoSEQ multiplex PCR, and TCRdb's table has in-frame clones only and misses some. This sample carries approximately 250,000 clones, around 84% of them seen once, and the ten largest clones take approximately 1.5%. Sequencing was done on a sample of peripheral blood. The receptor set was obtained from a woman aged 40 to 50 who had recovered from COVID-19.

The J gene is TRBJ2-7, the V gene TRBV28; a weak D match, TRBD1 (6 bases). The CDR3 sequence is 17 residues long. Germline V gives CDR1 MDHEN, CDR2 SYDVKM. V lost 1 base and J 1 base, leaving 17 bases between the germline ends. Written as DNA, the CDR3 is TGTGCCAGCAGTTTATCACCACAGGGCCCCCAATCCTACGAGCAGTACTTC. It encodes CASSLSPQGPQSYEQYF.

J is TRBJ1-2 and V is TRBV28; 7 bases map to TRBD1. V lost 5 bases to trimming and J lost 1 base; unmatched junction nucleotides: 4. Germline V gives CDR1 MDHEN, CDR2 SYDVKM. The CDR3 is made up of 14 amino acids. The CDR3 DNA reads TGTGCCAGCAGTCCAGGGACAGTTAACTATGGCTACACCTTC. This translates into CASSPGTVNYGYTF.

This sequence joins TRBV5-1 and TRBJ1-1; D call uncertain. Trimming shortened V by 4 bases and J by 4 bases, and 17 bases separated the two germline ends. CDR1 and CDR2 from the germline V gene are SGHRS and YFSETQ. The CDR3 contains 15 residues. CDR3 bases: TGCGCCAGCAGCACCATGGGAGGTTTGGGCACTGAAGCTTTCTTT. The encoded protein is CASSTMGGLGTEAFF.

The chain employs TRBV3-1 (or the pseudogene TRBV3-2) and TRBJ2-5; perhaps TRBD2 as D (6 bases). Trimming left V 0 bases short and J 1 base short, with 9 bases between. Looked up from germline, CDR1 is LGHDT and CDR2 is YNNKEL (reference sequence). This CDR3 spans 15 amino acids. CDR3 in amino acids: CASSQDRDFQETQYF. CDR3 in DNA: TGTGCCAGCAGCCAAGATCGGGACTTCCAAGAGACCCAGTACTTC.

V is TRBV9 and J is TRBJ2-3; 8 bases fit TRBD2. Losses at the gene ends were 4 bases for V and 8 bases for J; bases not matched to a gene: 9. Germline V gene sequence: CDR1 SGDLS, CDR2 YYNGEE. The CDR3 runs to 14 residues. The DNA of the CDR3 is TGTGCCAGCAGCCCCGGGGGGGTTCGTGGTACGCAGTATTTT. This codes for CASSPGGVRGTQYF.

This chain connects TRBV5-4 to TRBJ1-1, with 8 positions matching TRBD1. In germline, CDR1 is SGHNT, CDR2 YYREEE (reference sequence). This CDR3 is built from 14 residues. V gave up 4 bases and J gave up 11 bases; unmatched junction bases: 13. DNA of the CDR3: TGTGCCAGCAGCACCTCCGACAGGGGCGGGTTTGCTTTCTTT. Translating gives CASSTSDRGGFAFF.

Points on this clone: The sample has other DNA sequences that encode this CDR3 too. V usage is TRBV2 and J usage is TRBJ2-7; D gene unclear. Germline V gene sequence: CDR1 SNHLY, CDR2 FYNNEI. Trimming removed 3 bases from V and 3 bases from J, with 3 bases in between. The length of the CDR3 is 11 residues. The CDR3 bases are TGTGCCAGCAGTGATAGCTACGAGCAGTACTTC. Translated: CASSDSYEQYF.

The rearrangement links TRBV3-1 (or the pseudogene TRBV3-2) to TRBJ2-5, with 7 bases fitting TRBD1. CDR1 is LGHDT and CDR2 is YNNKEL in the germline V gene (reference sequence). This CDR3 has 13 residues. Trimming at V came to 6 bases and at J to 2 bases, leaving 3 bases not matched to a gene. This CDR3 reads CASSRGQQETQYF. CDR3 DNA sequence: TGTGCCAGCAGTAGGGGACAGCAAGAGACCCAGTACTTC.

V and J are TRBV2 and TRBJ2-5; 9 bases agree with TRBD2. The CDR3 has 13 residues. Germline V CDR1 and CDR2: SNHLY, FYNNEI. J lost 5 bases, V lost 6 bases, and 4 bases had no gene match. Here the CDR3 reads CASRRTSVETQYF. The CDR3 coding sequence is TGTGCCAGCAGGAGGACTAGCGTTGAGACCCAGTACTTC.

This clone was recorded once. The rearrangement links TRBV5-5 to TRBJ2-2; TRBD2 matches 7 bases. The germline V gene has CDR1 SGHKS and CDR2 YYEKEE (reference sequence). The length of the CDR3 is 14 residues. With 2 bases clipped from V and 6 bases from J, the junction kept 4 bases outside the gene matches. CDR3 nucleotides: TGTGCCAGCAGCTTTAAGGGAGGGGCCGGGGAGCTGTTTTTT. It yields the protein CASSFKGGAGELFF.

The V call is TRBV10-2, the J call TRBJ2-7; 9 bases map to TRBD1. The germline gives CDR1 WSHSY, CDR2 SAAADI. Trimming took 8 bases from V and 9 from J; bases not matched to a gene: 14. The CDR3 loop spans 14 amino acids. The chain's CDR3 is CASGGDREGRGQYF. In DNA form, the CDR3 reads TGCGCCAGCGGGGGGGACAGGGAGGGTAGAGGGCAGTACTTC.

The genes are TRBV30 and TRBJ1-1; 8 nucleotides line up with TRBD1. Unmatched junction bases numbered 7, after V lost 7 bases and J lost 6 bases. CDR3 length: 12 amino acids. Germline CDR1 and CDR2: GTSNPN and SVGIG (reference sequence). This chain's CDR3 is CALGQGIAEAFF. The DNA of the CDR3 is TGTGCCTTAGGACAGGGAATTGCTGAAGCTTTCTTT.

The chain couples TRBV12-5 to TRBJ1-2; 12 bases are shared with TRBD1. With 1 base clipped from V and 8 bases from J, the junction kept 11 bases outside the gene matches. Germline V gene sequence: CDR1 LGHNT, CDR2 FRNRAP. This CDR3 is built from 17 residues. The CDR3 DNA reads TGTGCTAGTGGTTTGGGCGGCACCGGGACAGGGGGCTACGGCTACACCTTC. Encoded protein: CASGLGGTGTGGYGYTF.

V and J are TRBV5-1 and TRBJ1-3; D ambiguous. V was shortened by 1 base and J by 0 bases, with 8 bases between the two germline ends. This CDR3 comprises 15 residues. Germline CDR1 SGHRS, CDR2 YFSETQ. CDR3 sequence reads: CASSLSAGSGNTIYF. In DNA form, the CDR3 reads TGCGCCAGCAGCTTGAGTGCAGGCTCTGGAAACACCATATATTTT.

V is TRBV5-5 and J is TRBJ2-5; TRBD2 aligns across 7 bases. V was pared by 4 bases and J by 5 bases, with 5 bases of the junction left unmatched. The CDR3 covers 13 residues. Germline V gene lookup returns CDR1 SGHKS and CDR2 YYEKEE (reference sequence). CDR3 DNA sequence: TGTGCCAGCAGCCGGGGAGGGTTGGAGACCCAGTACTTC. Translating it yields CASSRGGLETQYF.

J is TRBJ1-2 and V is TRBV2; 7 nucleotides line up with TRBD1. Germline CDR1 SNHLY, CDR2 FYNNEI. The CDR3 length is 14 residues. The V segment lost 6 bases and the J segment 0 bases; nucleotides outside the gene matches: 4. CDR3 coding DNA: TGTGCCAGCAGCGACGGACAGGCTAACTATGGCTACACCTTC. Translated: CASSDGQANYGYTF.

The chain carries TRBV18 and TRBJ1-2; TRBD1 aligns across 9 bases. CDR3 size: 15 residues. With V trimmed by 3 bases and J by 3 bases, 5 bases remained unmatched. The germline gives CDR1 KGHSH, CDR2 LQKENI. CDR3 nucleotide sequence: TGTGCCAGCTCACCCGGGACAGGGCCTTACTATGGCTACACCTTC. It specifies CASSPGTGPYYGYTF.

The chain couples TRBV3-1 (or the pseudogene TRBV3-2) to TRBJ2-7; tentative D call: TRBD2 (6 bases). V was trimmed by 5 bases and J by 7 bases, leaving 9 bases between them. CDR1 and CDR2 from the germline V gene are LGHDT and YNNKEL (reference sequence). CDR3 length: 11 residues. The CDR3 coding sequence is TGTGCCAGCAGCTACGGGACTGAGCAGTACTTC. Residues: CASSYGTEQYF.